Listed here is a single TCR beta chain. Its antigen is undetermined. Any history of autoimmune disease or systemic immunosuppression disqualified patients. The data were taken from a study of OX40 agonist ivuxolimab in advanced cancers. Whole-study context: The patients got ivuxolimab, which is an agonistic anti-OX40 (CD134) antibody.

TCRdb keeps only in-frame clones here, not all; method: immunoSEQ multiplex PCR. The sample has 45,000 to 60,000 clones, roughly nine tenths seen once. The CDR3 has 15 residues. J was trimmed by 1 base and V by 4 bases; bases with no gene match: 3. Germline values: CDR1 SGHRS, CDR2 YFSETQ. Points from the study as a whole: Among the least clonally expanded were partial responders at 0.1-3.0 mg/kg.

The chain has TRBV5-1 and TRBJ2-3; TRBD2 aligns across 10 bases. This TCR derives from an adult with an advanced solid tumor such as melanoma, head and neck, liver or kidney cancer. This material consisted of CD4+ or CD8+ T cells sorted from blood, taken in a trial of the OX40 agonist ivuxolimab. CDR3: CASSLTSGGTDTQYF. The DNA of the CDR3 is TGCGCCAGCAGCCTTACTAGCGGGGGCACAGATACGCAGTATTTT.